This TCR beta chain emerged from a study of monozygotic twins with inflammatory bowel disease. The germline CDR1 and CDR2 sequences are SNHLY and FYNNEI. The CDR3 sequence is 16 residues long. Whole-study results and caveats: The study found lower TCRbeta diversity (inverse Simpson) in IBD patients than in healthy co-twins.

It was about 4,000 ng of total RNA that each TCR library used. cDNA was produced in eight separate reactions per sample. Following a re-call of the 5' RACE reads, TCRdb has one entry per CDR3 protein and lacks DNA. Here the sample table reports 150,000 to 200,000 distinct CDR3 sequences. Isolation of total RNA was performed on whole blood, with no prior T cell sorting. In regard to this clonotype: The antigen is undetermined.

The sample comprised blood. V gene TRBV2 combines with J gene TRBJ2-1; TCRdb's D gene call, TRBD2, goes unchecked for lack of DNA. The receptor was isolated from a human donor with ulcerative colitis or Crohn's disease, or a healthy co-twin of an affected twin (not recorded which). The CDR3 region is CASSPRGLAQGNEQFF.